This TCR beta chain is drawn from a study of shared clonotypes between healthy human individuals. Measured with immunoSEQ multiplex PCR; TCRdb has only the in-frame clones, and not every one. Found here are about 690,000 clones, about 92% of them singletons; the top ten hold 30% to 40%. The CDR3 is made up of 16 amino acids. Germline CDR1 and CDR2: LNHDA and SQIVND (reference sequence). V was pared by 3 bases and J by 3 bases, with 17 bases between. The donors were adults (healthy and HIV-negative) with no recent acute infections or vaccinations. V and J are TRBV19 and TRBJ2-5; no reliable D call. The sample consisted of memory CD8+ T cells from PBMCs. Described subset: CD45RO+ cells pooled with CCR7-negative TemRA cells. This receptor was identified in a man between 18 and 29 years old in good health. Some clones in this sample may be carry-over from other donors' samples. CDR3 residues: CASSIFSPGPEETQYF. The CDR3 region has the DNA TGTGCCAGTAGTATCTTCAGCCCCGGACCTGAAGAGACCCAGTACTTC.